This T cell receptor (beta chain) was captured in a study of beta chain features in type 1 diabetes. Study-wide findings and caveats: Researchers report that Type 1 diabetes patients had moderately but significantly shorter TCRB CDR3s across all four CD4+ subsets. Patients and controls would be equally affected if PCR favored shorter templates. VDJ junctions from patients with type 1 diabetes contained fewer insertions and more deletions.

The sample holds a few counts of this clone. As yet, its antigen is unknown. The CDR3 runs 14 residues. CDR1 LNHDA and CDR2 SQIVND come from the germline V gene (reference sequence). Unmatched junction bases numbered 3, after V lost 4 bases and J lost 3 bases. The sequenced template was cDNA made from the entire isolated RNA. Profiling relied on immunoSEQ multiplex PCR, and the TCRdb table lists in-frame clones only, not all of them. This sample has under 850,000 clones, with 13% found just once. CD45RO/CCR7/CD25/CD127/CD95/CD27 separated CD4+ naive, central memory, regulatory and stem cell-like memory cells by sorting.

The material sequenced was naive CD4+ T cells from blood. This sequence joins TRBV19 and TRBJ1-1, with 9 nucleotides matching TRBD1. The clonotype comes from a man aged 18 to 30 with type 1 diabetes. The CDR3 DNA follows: TGTGCCAGTAGTACCGGACAGGGGTACACTGAAGCTTTCTTT. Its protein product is CASSTGQGYTEAFF.